Below, 15 T cell receptor beta chains from the same sample are listed, as sequenced in a study of T cells in localized non-small cell lung cancer. Using immunoSEQ multiplex PCR, the repertoire was profiled, and TCRdb retains in-frame clones only, with some absent. Among 25,000 to 35,000 clones listed, about four fifths were seen once. The sample consisted of peripheral blood, taken before any cancer treatment. These receptors were taken from a male donor older than 55 with stage III squamous cell lung carcinoma.

In this sample, this clone turned up a few times. The rearrangement uses TRBV13 and TRBJ1-3, with 9 bases matching TRBD1. CDR1 and CDR2 (germline): PRHDT, FYEKMQ (reference sequence). The CDR3 totals 19 residues. The V segment lost 1 base and the J segment 2 bases; nucleotides outside the gene matches: 12. The CDR3 DNA reads TGTGCCAGCAGCTTAGAACTCGGTCGGGGACAGGGTACTGGAAACACCATATATTTT. This translates into CASSLELGRGQGTGNTIYF.

The chain has TRBV19 and TRBJ1-2, with D maybe TRBD1 (5 bases). The CDR3 is made up of 17 amino acids. Germline lookup yields CDR1 LNHDA and CDR2 SQIVND (reference sequence). Trimming left V 5 bases short and J 1 base short, with 20 bases between. CDR3 DNA sequence: TGTGCCAGTAGTTCGATCTCCGCTCGGGGCCATAACTATGGCTACACCTTC. It codes for CASSSISARGHNYGYTF. The full variable domain, rest sourced from reference TRBV19 and TRBJ1-2, is DGGITQSPKYLFRKEGQNVTLSCEQNLNHDAMYWYRQDPGQGLRLIYYSQIVNDFQKGDIAEGYSVSREKKESFPLTVTSAQKNPTAFYLCASSSISARGHNYGYTFGSGTRLTVV.

This clone was found a few times. The rearrangement joins TRBV7-9 to TRBJ1-5, with 7 bases identical to TRBD1. CDR1 is SEHNR, CDR2 FQNEAQ, per germline (reference sequence). This CDR3 is 15 amino acids long. The ends lost 4 bases at V and 7 bases at J; junction bases unmatched: 10. The CDR3 sequence is CASSSLGRGQQPQHF. CDR3 nucleotides: TGTGCCAGCAGCTCCCTAGGGAGGGGGCAACAGCCCCAGCATTTT.

The V and J genes are TRBV7-6 and TRBJ2-7; TRBD2 is a possible D gene (5 bases). Germline CDR1 is SGHVS and CDR2 is FNYEAQ. The CDR3 is 14 residues long. V was trimmed by 1 base and J by 2 bases, leaving 9 bases between them. The CDR3: CASSLDPGTYEQYF. In nucleotides, the CDR3 is TGTGCCAGCAGCTTAGACCCGGGGACCTACGAGCAGTACTTC.

The V call is TRBV7-8, the J call TRBJ2-1; TRBD2 matches at 8 bases. The V gene end was trimmed by 2 bases and the J gene end by 6 bases; junction bases not matched to a gene: 6. The CDR3 loop spans 15 amino acids. CDR1 is SGHVS, CDR2 FQNEAQ, per germline. CDR3 residues: CASSLTYGTSNEQFF. The CDR3 DNA sequence: TGTGCCAGCAGCTTAACTTATGGGACTAGCAATGAGCAGTTCTTC.

This clone was counted a single time. The chain is built from TRBV7-9 and TRBJ1-5; D unclear. Looked up from germline, CDR1 is SEHNR and CDR2 is FQNEAQ (reference sequence). Trimming removed 5 bases from V and 5 bases from J, with 10 bases in between. The CDR3 contains 13 residues. CDR3 in amino acids: CASSIGLDQPQHF. The DNA for the CDR3 is TGTGCCAGCAGCATCGGACTGGATCAGCCCCAGCATTTT.

The gene calls are TRBV9 and TRBJ2-1; 10 bases line up with TRBD2. Trimming took 0 bases from V and 0 from J; bases not matched to a gene: 12. In germline, CDR1 is SGDLS, CDR2 YYNGEE. This CDR3 is built from 20 residues. The CDR3 nucleotides are TGTGCCAGCAGCGTAGGAATTAGCGGGGGGCCTTTTAGCTCCTACAATGAGCAGTTCTTC. It translates to CASSVGISGGPFSSYNEQFF.

J is TRBJ2-1 and V is TRBV4-2; 7 bases are a match to TRBD1. The germline V gene has CDR1 LGHNA and CDR2 YNFKEQ. The CDR3 is 15 amino acids. The V gene end was trimmed by 4 bases and the J gene end by 6 bases; junction bases not matched to a gene: 9. The CDR3 region is CASSPTGEWGNEQFF. For the CDR3, the DNA is TGTGCCAGCAGCCCAACAGGGGAATGGGGCAATGAGCAGTTCTTC.

This clone was detected only once. This sequence joins TRBV28 and TRBJ2-1; 9 bases are shared with TRBD1. CDR3 length: 15 amino acids. Unmatched junction bases numbered 10, after V lost 5 bases and J lost 8 bases. Germline CDR1 MDHEN, CDR2 SYDVKM. Here the CDR3 DNA reads TGTGCCAGCAGTCCAGGACAGGGGAGGTGGCATGAGCAGTTCTTC. As protein: CASSPGQGRWHEQFF.

This clone showed up just a few times. This chain joins TRBV18 and TRBJ2-5; D possibly corresponds to TRBD2 (5 bases). Trimming removed 1 base at V and 2 bases at J, with 11 bases between. Germline-derived CDR1 and CDR2 are KGHSH and LQKENI. The CDR3 has 15 residues. CDR3 coding DNA: TGTGCCAGCTCACCACGGAGGACCGATCAAGAGACCCAGTACTTC. Its protein product is CASSPRRTDQETQYF. The full variable domain, completed using reference TRBV18 and TRBJ2-5, is NAGVMQNPRHLVRRRGQEARLRCSPMKGHSHVYWYRQLPEEGLKFMVYLQKENIIDESGMPKERFSAEFPKEGPSILRIQQVVRGDSAAYFCASSPRRTDQETQYFGPGTRLLVL.

The V call is TRBV28, the J call TRBJ2-5; 9 bases are shared with TRBD1. J lost 3 bases, V lost 5 bases, and 4 bases had no gene match. Germline loops: CDR1 MDHEN, CDR2 SYDVKM. The CDR3 covers 14 residues. CDR3 amino acids: CASSPWTGEETQYF. CDR3 bases: TGTGCCAGCAGTCCGTGGACAGGGGAAGAGACCCAGTACTTC. Together with reference TRBV28 and TRBJ2-5, the CDR3 gives the full variable domain: DVKVTQSSRYLVKRTGEKVFLECVQDMDHENMFWYRQDPGLGLRLIYFSYDVKMKEKGDIPEGYSVSREKKERFSLILESASTNQTSMYLCASSPWTGEETQYFGPGTRLLVL.

To note about this clone: The germline gene is not matched at one end of the junction; a read error may be the cause. The chain carries TRBV5-5 and TRBJ1-2, with unresolved D. Germline assignment: CDR1 SGHKS and CDR2 YYEKEE (reference sequence). The CDR3 sequence is 14 residues long. Here the CDR3 reads CASSPSPSNDGYTF. The CDR3, as DNA: TGTGCCAGCAGCCCCTCTCCTAGTAACGATGGCTACACCTTC.

The chain uses TRBV19 and TRBJ1-1; D is uncertain. Germline CDR1 reads LNHDA; CDR2 reads SQIVND (reference sequence). Trimming left V 5 bases short and J 5 bases short, with 12 bases between. The CDR3 contains 13 residues. CDR3 amino acids: CASSGEYRTEAFF. Here the CDR3 DNA reads TGTGCCAGTAGTGGGGAGTATAGGACTGAAGCTTTCTTT.

This clone was counted a single time. The chain is built from TRBV7-4 and TRBJ2-1; D might be TRBD2 (5 bases). V was cut by 1 base and J by 8 bases, with 9 bases left in between. This CDR3 is 13 amino acids long. CDR1 SGHVT and CDR2 SQSDAQ come from the germline V gene. The CDR3 protein is CASSLGRVYEQFF. Here the CDR3 DNA reads TGTGCCAGCAGCTTAGGGCGGGTATATGAGCAGTTCTTC.

The genes are TRBV12-5 and TRBJ2-2, with D possibly being TRBD1 (6 bases). Trimming removed 2 bases at V and 1 base at J, with 11 bases between. Germline loops: CDR1 LGHNT, CDR2 FRNRAP. The CDR3 covers 16 residues. CDR3 protein: CASGLTTGWNTGELFF. The CDR3 bases are TGTGCTAGTGGTTTGACGACAGGTTGGAACACCGGGGAGCTGTTTTTT.